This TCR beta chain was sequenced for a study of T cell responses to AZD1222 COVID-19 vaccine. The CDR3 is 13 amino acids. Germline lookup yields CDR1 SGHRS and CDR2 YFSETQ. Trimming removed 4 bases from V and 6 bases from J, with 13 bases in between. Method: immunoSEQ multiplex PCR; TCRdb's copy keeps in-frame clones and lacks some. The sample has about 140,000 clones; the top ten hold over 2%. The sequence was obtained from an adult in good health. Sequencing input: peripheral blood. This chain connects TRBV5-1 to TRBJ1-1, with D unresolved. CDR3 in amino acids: CASSIQDLSEAFF. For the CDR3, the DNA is TGCGCCAGCAGCATTCAAGACCTCTCTGAAGCTTTCTTT.